This is a list of T cell receptor beta chains from one sample in a study of cytomegalovirus exposure and HLA in healthy donors. TCRdb keeps only in-frame clones here, not all; method: immunoSEQ multiplex PCR. The profile shows some 160,000 clones, over 75% of them singletons. What was sequenced was PBMCs. Source of these receptors: a male donor in good health and CMV-seronegative. Both conserved end residues are part of each CDR3. D genes are given only for firm matches. Expanded clones get a size class; other rows say once, few or many, or leave the size out.

j_call d_call clone_size v_call cdr3_aa cdr3_nt
TRBJ2-5 TRBD1 NA TRBV5-1 CASSPGTAQETQYF TGCGCCAGCAGCCCCGGGACAGCCCAAGAGACCCAGTACTTC
TRBJ1-2 TRBD1 NA TRBV2 CASSESRGRTGYTF TGTGCCAGCAGTGAAAGCAGGGGGCGGACTGGCTACACCTTC
TRBJ2-2 NA NA TRBV21-1 CAIGLADNTGELFF TGTGCCATCGGACTAGCGGATAACACCGGGGAGCTGTTTTTT
TRBJ2-1 TRBD1 NA TRBV10-1 CASSTGQNNEQFF TGCGCCAGCAGTACGGGACAGAACAATGAGCAGTTCTTC
TRBJ2-7 TRBD1 NA TRBV6-6 CASSYSWDRGPGEQYF TGTGCCAGCAGTTACTCATGGGACAGGGGACCCGGCGAGCAGTACTTC
TRBJ2-7 NA NA TRBV6-5 CASRPLTDSYEQYF TGTGCCAGCAGGCCTTTAACTGACTCCTACGAGCAGTACTTC
TRBJ1-1 NA NA TRBV6-6 CASSPRELDTEAFF TGTGCCAGCAGCCCCCGGGAACTAGACACTGAAGCTTTCTTT
TRBJ2-2 TRBD2 NA TRBV7-6 CASSFMGGGASGELFF TGTGCCAGCAGCTTTATGGGCGGGGGGGCCAGCGGGGAGCTGTTTTTT
TRBJ1-1 NA NA TRBV9 CASSVGGAGPEAFF TGTGCCAGCAGCGTAGGGGGAGCGGGGCCTGAAGCTTTCTTT
TRBJ2-7 NA NA TRBV10-1 CASSDGGSYEQYF TGCGCCAGCAGTGACGGGGGCTCCTACGAGCAGTACTTC
TRBJ1-5 TRBD1 NA TRBV7-9 CASSLLTGVNQPQHF TGTGCCAGCAGCCTATTGACAGGGGTCAATCAGCCCCAGCATTTT
TRBJ2-5 TRBD2 few TRBV19 CASSIRTSGGEETQYF TGTGCCAGTAGTATAAGGACTAGCGGGGGGGAAGAGACCCAGTACTTC
TRBJ1-6 TRBD1 NA TRBV10-3 CAISARDRGRDSPLHF TGTGCCATCAGTGCTCGGGACAGGGGTAGGGATTCACCCCTCCACTTT
TRBJ1-5 TRBD1 NA TRBV7-2 CASSLRTGGVFSNQPQHF TGTGCCAGCAGCTTAAGGACAGGGGGCGTTTTTAGCAATCAGCCCCAGCATTTT
TRBJ2-1 NA NA TRBV5-1 CASSQVGLSYNEQFF TGCGCCAGCAGCCAAGTGGGACTCTCCTACAATGAGCAGTTCTTC
TRBJ1-1 TRBD1 NA TRBV19 CASKDRGGNTEAFF TGTGCCAGTAAGGACAGGGGAGGGAACACTGAAGCTTTCTTT
TRBJ2-3 NA once TRBV4-3 CASSRTPSTQYF TGCGCCAGCAGCAGAACTCCTAGTACGCAGTATTTT
TRBJ2-7 TRBD2 few TRBV7-9 CASSWGTSGGVYEQYF TGTGCCAGCAGCTGGGGGACTAGCGGGGGGGTCTACGAGCAGTACTTC
TRBJ1-3 NA NA TRBV18 CASSPDWSSGNTIYF TGTGCCAGCTCCCCGGACTGGAGCTCTGGAAACACCATATATTTT
TRBJ1-2 NA NA TRBV6-5 CASRNQDSGFYGYTF TGTGCCAGCAGGAACCAGGACAGTGGATTCTATGGCTACACCTTC
TRBJ1-1 TRBD1 NA TRBV2 CASTLSGTGVTEAFF TGTGCCAGCACACTAAGTGGGACAGGGGTCACTGAAGCTTTCTTT
TRBJ2-3 NA NA TRBV7-2 CASSLRERGLTDTQYF TGTGCCAGCAGCTTACGCGAGAGAGGCCTCACAGATACGCAGTATTTT
TRBJ1-2 TRBD1 NA TRBV6-5 CASMTGRGYTF TGTGCCAGCATGACAGGGAGAGGCTACACCTTC
TRBJ1-3 NA NA TRBV11-2 CASSPGRGASGNTIYF TGTGCCAGCAGCCCAGGCCGGGGGGCCAGTGGAAACACCATATATTTT
TRBJ2-1 TRBD2 NA TRBV18 CASSPRGGNEQFF TGTGCCAGCTCACCCCGGGGGGGCAATGAGCAGTTCTTC
TRBJ1-2 TRBD1 NA TRBV5-6 CASSLGQGANYGYTF TGTGCCAGCAGCTTGGGACAGGGGGCTAACTATGGCTACACCTTC
TRBJ1-1 NA NA TRBV13 CASSSTGGFNEAFF TGTGCCAGCAGCTCCACGGGGGGCTTTAATGAAGCTTTCTTT
TRBJ2-1 NA NA TRBV11-3 CASSPPPGTNSYNEQFF TGTGCCAGCAGCCCACCTCCGGGGACAAATTCCTACAATGAGCAGTTCTTC
TRBJ2-3 TRBD1 NA TRBV5-8 CASSSGQGVADTQYF TGTGCCAGCAGCTCGGGACAGGGGGTGGCAGATACGCAGTATTTT
TRBJ1-2 NA NA TRBV19 CASSIRAGGYGYTF TGTGCCAGTAGTATTCGGGCGGGCGGCTATGGCTACACCTTC
TRBJ2-7 NA NA TRBV10-3 CAISDPVSYEQYF TGTGCCATCAGTGACCCGGTCTCCTACGAGCAGTACTTC
TRBJ1-1 NA NA TRBV7-9 CASSLKTMNTEAFF TGTGCCAGCAGCTTAAAGACAATGAACACTGAAGCTTTCTTT
TRBJ1-2 NA NA TRBV7-2 CASSLAGPVVAYTF TGTGCCAGCAGCTTAGCGGGGCCGGTGGTGGCCTACACCTTC
TRBJ2-5 TRBD2 NA TRBV6-6 CASSEHSGGSKTQYF TGTGCCAGCAGTGAGCATAGCGGGGGGAGTAAGACCCAGTACTTC
TRBJ1-1 NA few TRBV14 CASSQEGGMSAFF TGTGCCAGCAGCCAAGAGGGGGGGATGTCAGCTTTCTTT
TRBJ1-2 TRBD1 NA TRBV5-4 CASRPGTGHNYGYTF TGTGCCAGCAGACCCGGGACAGGACATAACTATGGCTACACCTTC
TRBJ2-1 NA once TRBV6-4 CASSDSLIWAPSYNEQFF TGTGCCAGCAGTGACTCGCTCATCTGGGCGCCCTCCTACAATGAGCAGTTCTTC
TRBJ1-2 NA NA TRBV6-1 CASSVGHQRYTF TGTGCCAGCAGTGTAGGACATCAAAGGTACACCTTC
TRBJ1-3 NA NA TRBV14 CASSPKGGDSGNTIYF TGTGCCAGCAGCCCGAAAGGGGGGGACTCTGGAAACACCATATATTTT
TRBJ2-7 NA NA TRBV4-1 CASSQGASAGNEQYF TGCGCCAGCAGCCAAGGAGCCTCCGCGGGGAACGAGCAGTACTTC
TRBJ1-6 NA once TRBV7-2 CASSFEGDYNSPLHF TGTGCCAGCAGCTTTGAGGGAGACTATAATTCACCCCTCCACTTT
TRBJ1-2 TRBD1 NA TRBV11-2 CASSFLAGGVYGYTF TGTGCCAGCAGCTTCTTGGCAGGGGGTGTCTATGGCTACACCTTC
TRBJ2-5 NA NA TRBV5-5 CASSTAGRPRGTQYF TGTGCCAGCAGCACCGCTGGACGGCCGCGGGGGACCCAGTACTTC